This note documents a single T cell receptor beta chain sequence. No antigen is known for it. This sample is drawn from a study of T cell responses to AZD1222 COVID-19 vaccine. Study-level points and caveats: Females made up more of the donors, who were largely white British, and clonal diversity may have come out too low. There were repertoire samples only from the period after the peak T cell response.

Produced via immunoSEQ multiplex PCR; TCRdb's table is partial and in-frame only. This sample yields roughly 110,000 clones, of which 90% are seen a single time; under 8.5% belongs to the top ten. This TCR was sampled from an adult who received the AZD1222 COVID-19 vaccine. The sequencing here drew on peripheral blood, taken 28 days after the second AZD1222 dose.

CDR3 bases: TGTGCCACCCTCCTCCGAACAGATAGCAATCAGCCCCAGCATTTT. As protein: CATLLRTDSNQPQHF. The chain recombines TRBV19 with TRBJ1-5; D is uncertain. The CDR3 extends over 15 amino acids. V was trimmed by 10 bases and J by 0 bases, leaving 16 bases between them. Germline lookup yields CDR1 LNHDA and CDR2 SQIVND (reference sequence).